These 25 T cell receptor beta chains were all obtained from the same sample, sequenced in a study of control samples from healthy donors and cancer patients. Sequencing used immunoSEQ multiplex PCR; TCRdb keeps in-frame clones, though not all of them. The sample records 130,000 or so clones, about 90% being singletons. The source material was blood. These receptors all stem from a man aged 45-65 years in good health.

This chain links TRBV9 with TRBJ2-7; no firm D call. In germline, CDR1 is SGDLS, CDR2 YYNGEE. The length of the CDR3 is 13 residues. V lost 4 bases and J 6 bases, leaving 14 bases between the germline ends. The CDR3 bases are TGTGCCAGCAGCCCTAGTATGACTCTCGAGCAGTACTTC. This translates into CASSPSMTLEQYF. Drawing the rest from reference TRBV9 and TRBJ2-7, the complete variable domain is DSGVTQTPKHLITATGQRVTLRCSPRSGDLSVYWYQQSLDQGLQFLIQYYNGEERAKGNILERFSAQQFPDLHSELNLSSLELGDSALYFCASSPSMTLEQYFGPGTRLTVT.

J is TRBJ2-1 and V is TRBV5-4; 9 bases fit TRBD1. Germline CDR1 and CDR2: SGHNT and YYREEE (reference sequence). The length of the CDR3 is 15 residues. Trimming took 6 bases from V and 2 from J; bases not matched to a gene: 6. The chain's CDR3 is CASNPGTGTYNEQFF. CDR3 bases: TGTGCCAGCAACCCCGGGACAGGGACCTACAATGAGCAGTTCTTC.

The rearrangement links TRBV6-5 to TRBJ2-7, with a weak D call TRBD1 (5 bases). The CDR3 extends over 15 amino acids. Trimming left V 4 bases short and J 2 bases short, with 15 bases between. The germline V gene encodes CDR1 MNHEY and CDR2 SVGAGI. DNA of the CDR3: TGTGCCAGCAGTTCGCAGACAGTGCGGCCCTACGAGCAGTACTTC. It codes for CASSSQTVRPYEQYF.

V usage is TRBV4-1 and J usage is TRBJ2-7; 7 bases align to TRBD1. The V segment lost 4 bases and the J segment 5 bases; nucleotides outside the gene matches: 11. The length of the CDR3 is 15 residues. Germline CDR1 is MGHRA and CDR2 is YSYEKL. The CDR3 spells CASSLLFNRGHEQYF. CDR3 DNA: TGCGCCAGCAGCCTCCTATTCAACAGGGGCCACGAGCAGTACTTC.

V is TRBV6-5 and J is TRBJ1-2; maybe TRBD1 (6 bases). The CDR3 is made up of 14 amino acids. V was clipped by 6 bases and J by 1 base, with 12 bases between them. Germline V gene sequence: CDR1 MNHEY, CDR2 SVGAGI. The CDR3, as DNA: TGTGCCAGCAGACCGACAGGTGGTAACTATGGCTACACCTTC. Protein product: CASRPTGGNYGYTF.

This clone occurred a few times. V is TRBV12-3 or TRBV12-4 and J is TRBJ1-3; perhaps TRBD1 as D (6 bases). V was shortened by 5 bases and J by 4 bases, with 9 bases between the two germline ends. This CDR3 region has 13 residues. CDR3 residues: CASSPGQGNTIYF. In DNA, the CDR3 is TGTGCCAGCAGTCCCGGACAGGGAAACACCATATATTTT.

The chain couples TRBV2 to TRBJ1-1; 8 bases are a match to TRBD1. Germline V gene lookup returns CDR1 SNHLY and CDR2 FYNNEI. There are 17 residues in the CDR3. V dropped 3 bases and J dropped 2; count of bases not matched to a gene: 11. The CDR3 DNA is TGTGCCAGCAGTGATTACCGCGACAGGGGTATAAACACTGAAGCTTTCTTT. Translating gives CASSDYRDRGINTEAFF.

CDR3 residues: CASSQASGGAGKNIQYF. The CDR3 DNA reads TGTGCCAGCAGCCAGGCTAGCGGGGGGGCGGGCAAAAACATTCAGTACTTC. The J gene is TRBJ2-4, the V gene TRBV4-2; 12 nucleotides line up with TRBD2. The CDR3 is 17 amino acids. Germline assignment: CDR1 LGHNA and CDR2 YNFKEQ. V lost 3 bases and J lost 3; bases outside the gene matches: 6.

V and J are TRBV27 and TRBJ2-5, with 15 bases fitting TRBD2. The trim removed 6 bases at V and 4 bases at J, leaving 9 bases unmatched. There are 17 residues in the CDR3. CDR1 is MNHEY, CDR2 SMNVEV, per germline (reference sequence). For the CDR3, the DNA is TGTGCCAGCAGACAGTGGACTAGCGGGGGGGCCCGAGAGACCCAGTACTTC. Encoded protein: CASRQWTSGGARETQYF.

Of note for this clone: This may come from a read error, since a much larger clone is one base off. The V call is TRBV2, the J call TRBJ1-2; the D is unclear. The ends were cut back, 5 bases at V and 3 bases at J, with 10 bases in the middle. This CDR3 has 13 amino acids. In germline, CDR1 is SNHLY, CDR2 FYNNEI. The CDR3 sequence: CASSPRPYYGYTF. CDR3 sequence (DNA): TGTGCCAGCAGTCCAAGACCTTACTATGGCTACACCTTC. Drawing the rest from reference TRBV2 and TRBJ1-2, the complete variable domain is EPEVTQTPSHQVTQMGQEVILRCVPISNHLYFYWYRQILGQKVEFLVSFYNNEISEKSEIFDDQFSVERPDGSNFTLKIRSTKLEDSAMYFCASSPRPYYGYTFGSGTRLTVV.

The chain employs TRBV5-1 and TRBJ2-7; D may be TRBD2 (5 bases). Germline V gene sequence: CDR1 SGHRS, CDR2 YFSETQ. The V end was cut by 3 bases, the J end by 0 bases, with 10 bases between. This CDR3 contains 14 residues. The CDR3 DNA reads TGCGCCAGCAGCTCCTCTGGGAGCTCCTACGAGCAGTACTTC. Its protein is CASSSSGSSYEQYF.

This clone has at least ten counts. This chain connects TRBV19 to TRBJ1-4, with unresolved D. Germline loops: CDR1 LNHDA, CDR2 SQIVND (reference sequence). V lost 1 base, J lost 6 bases, and 15 bases lay in between. This CDR3 contains 16 residues. The DNA of the CDR3 is TGTGCCAGTAGTATAGGGGTCAGAATTAGGGATGAAAAACTGTTTTTT. It encodes CASSIGVRIRDEKLFF.

The gene calls are TRBV3-1 (or the pseudogene TRBV3-2) and TRBJ1-2; D not certain. V lost 3 bases and J 0 bases, leaving 8 bases between the germline ends. The germline V gene encodes CDR1 LGHDT and CDR2 YNNKEL (reference sequence). The CDR3 is 14 residues long. The CDR3 spells CASSQGGSNYGYTF. In DNA, the CDR3 is TGTGCCAGCAGCCAGGGCGGGTCTAACTATGGCTACACCTTC.

CDR3 DNA: TGTGCCAGCAGCCCTCGGGGGGGGGACAATATTCGCTATGGCTACACCTTC. Protein sequence: CASSPRGGDNIRYGYTF. The rearrangement links TRBV3-1 (or the pseudogene TRBV3-2) to TRBJ1-2, with D possibly TRBD1 on 6 matching bases. Deletions cut 4 bases from V and 4 bases from J, with 22 bases between. CDR1 and CDR2 (germline): LGHDT, YNNKEL (reference sequence). CDR3 size: 17 residues.

V gene TRBV24-1 combines with J gene TRBJ2-1, with D perhaps TRBD1 (6 bases). CDR3 length: 18 residues. Germline CDR1 reads KGHDR; CDR2 reads SFDVKD. V shed 4 bases and J shed 6 bases, with 24 bases lying between them. This CDR3 reads CATSDSTGSKGWGNEQFF. The CDR3 DNA reads TGTGCCACCAGTGACTCCACAGGGTCGAAGGGATGGGGCAATGAGCAGTTCTTC.

The rearrangement uses TRBV5-1 and TRBJ2-7; 9 bases fit TRBD1. With 5 bases clipped from V and 5 bases from J, the junction kept 5 bases outside the gene matches. CDR3 length: 13 residues. The germline V gene has CDR1 SGHRS and CDR2 YFSETQ. The CDR3 nucleotides read TGCGCCAGCAGACAGGGGGCTAGAGACGAGCAGTACTTC. Translated: CASRQGARDEQYF.

The CDR3 spells CASSSQGARQPQHF. The CDR3 DNA reads as TGTGCCAGCAGTTCCCAGGGGGCGCGGCAGCCCCAGCATTTT. This chain joins TRBV6-5 and TRBJ1-5, with 8 positions matching TRBD1. V shed 4 bases, J shed 7 bases, and the junction held 6 bases outside the gene matches. Germline-derived CDR1 and CDR2 are MNHEY and SVGAGI. The length of the CDR3 is 14 residues.

This chain links TRBV27 with TRBJ2-7, with a weak D call TRBD1 (5 bases). Trimming took 5 bases from V and 1 from J, leaving 9 bases between them. Germline loops: CDR1 MNHEY, CDR2 SMNVEV (reference sequence). CDR3 length: 13 amino acids. CDR3 amino acids: CASSKGLSYEQYF. In DNA, the CDR3 is TGTGCCAGCAGTAAGGGGCTTTCCTACGAGCAGTACTTC.

This clone has a single count. This rearrangement joins TRBV6-2 or TRBV6-3 to TRBJ2-5; D call uncertain. Trimming removed 4 bases at V and 3 bases at J, with 21 bases between. CDR3 length: 17 residues. Germline CDR1 reads MNHEY; CDR2 reads SVGEGT. The CDR3 loop reads CASSLLGGQEEKETQYF. The DNA for the CDR3 is TGTGCCAGCAGTTTATTGGGTGGGCAGGAAGAAAAAGAGACCCAGTACTTC.

This chain links TRBV11-2 with TRBJ2-2; D gene uncertain. The CDR3 sequence is 14 residues long. Germline assignment: CDR1 SGHAT and CDR2 FQNNGV. Trimming took off 5 bases at V and 1 base at J, with 8 bases between the two ends. DNA of the CDR3: TGTGCCAGCAGCCAACACCAGAACACCGGGGAGCTGTTTTTT. This sequence encodes CASSQHQNTGELFF. The full variable domain, with the rest looked up from reference TRBV11-2 and TRBJ2-2, is EAGVAQSPRYKIIEKRQSVAFWCNPISGHATLYWYQQILGQGPKLLIQFQNNGVVDDSQLPKDRFSAERLKGVDSTLKIQPAKLEDSAVYLCASSQHQNTGELFFGEGSRLTVL.

CDR3 sequence (DNA): TGTGCCAGCTCATCCTATATGCGGGGGATGAACACTGAAGCTTTCTTT. As protein: CASSSYMRGMNTEAFF. The chain is built from TRBV18 and TRBJ1-1; D may be TRBD1 (5 bases). The CDR3 contains 16 residues. CDR1 and CDR2 from the germline V gene are KGHSH and LQKENI. The V gene lost 5 bases and the J gene lost 0 bases, with 16 bases spanning the gap.

This clone was picked up one time. The chain has TRBV18 and TRBJ1-4; TRBD1 matches at 10 bases. The CDR3 totals 17 residues. V trimming: 3 bases; J trimming: 2 bases; junction bases outside the gene matches: 6. From germline, CDR1 is KGHSH and CDR2 LQKENI. CDR3 nucleotides: TGTGCCAGCTCACCCGTGGGACAGGGGTTGACTAATGAAAAACTGTTTTTT. Translation: CASSPVGQGLTNEKLFF.

The rearrangement links TRBV4-2 to TRBJ2-7; no reliable D call. In germline, CDR1 is LGHNA, CDR2 YNFKEQ. Trimming took off 0 bases at V and 1 base at J, with 10 bases between the two ends. The length of the CDR3 is 15 residues. The CDR3 DNA reads TGTGCCAGCAGCCAAGAGAAGGGCCGGTCCTACGAGCAGTACTTC. Translation: CASSQEKGRSYEQYF.

The chain is built from TRBV6-1 and TRBJ1-3, with D possibly matching TRBD1 (5 bases). V was shortened by 4 bases and J by 6 bases, with 19 bases between the two germline ends. The CDR3 spans 16 residues. CDR1 MNHNS and CDR2 SASEGT come from the germline V gene. CDR3 protein: CASSVSSSGGQNTIYF. In DNA, the CDR3 is TGTGCCAGCAGTGTTTCATCGTCCGGAGGACAAAACACCATATATTTT.

The chain recombines TRBV10-3 with TRBJ2-3; TRBD2 matches at 7 bases. The V gene's germline CDR1 is ENHRY and CDR2 SYGVKD. The CDR3 is made up of 16 amino acids. The ends lost 2 bases at V and 4 bases at J; junction bases unmatched: 9. CDR3 in amino acids: CAISEKGSGVADTQYF. CDR3 nucleotide sequence: TGTGCCATCAGTGAGAAGGGAAGCGGGGTGGCAGATACGCAGTATTTT.